The 21 T cell receptor beta chains below were found in one sample sequenced in a study of T-cell memory formation after mild COVID-19. TCRdb re-called the 5' RACE reads through MiXCR, storing one row per CDR3 protein. This table holds tens of thousands of distinct CDR3 sequences, 14% found once. The sequencing sample was made of PBMCs or a T cell subset sorted from them (not recorded which). These receptors originate from an adult woman who had mild COVID-19 (a few samples of this study predate the infection). Cell type and time point are not known.

This clonotype was counted at least ten times. This chain joins TRBV3-1 and TRBJ2-1; perhaps TRBD2 as D (5 bases). This CDR3 contains 15 residues. Trimming stripped 0 bases from V and 6 bases from J, with 12 bases between. Germline CDR1 is LGHDT and CDR2 is YNNKEL (reference sequence). DNA for the CDR3: TGTGCCAGCAGCCAAGATCCCCTAGCCTTCAATGAGCAGTTCTTC. It translates to CASSQDPLAFNEQFF.

This chain's CDR3 is CASSQDPSRWDNEQFF. The CDR3 bases are TGCGCCAGCAGCCAAGATCCGAGTAGGTGGGACAATGAGCAGTTCTTC. The chain carries TRBV4-3 and TRBJ2-1; no clear D gene. Looked up from germline, CDR1 is LGHNA and CDR2 is YSLEER. The CDR3 covers 16 residues. Trimming took 0 bases from V and 5 from J, leaving 14 bases between them.

The chain joins TRBV6-5 to TRBJ2-1, with 11 positions matching TRBD1. This CDR3 contains 17 residues. V lost 2 bases and J lost 1; bases outside the gene matches: 4. Per the germline V gene, CDR1 is MNHEY and CDR2 is SVGAGI. The CDR3 spells CASSYGQGASSYNEQFF. CDR3 nucleotide sequence: TGTGCCAGCAGTTACGGACAGGGGGCGAGTTCCTACAATGAGCAGTTCTTC.

This clonotype has more than one count but fewer than ten. The J gene is TRBJ1-1, the V gene TRBV4-1, with D maybe TRBD1 (6 bases). This CDR3 comprises 17 residues. Germline V lookup: CDR1 MGHRA, CDR2 YSYEKL. V gave up 3 bases and J gave up 1 base, with 18 bases separating them. The CDR3 spells CASSHVSYRAENTEAFF. In DNA form, the CDR3 reads TGCGCCAGCAGCCACGTCTCATACAGGGCTGAGAACACTGAAGCTTTCTTT.

V usage is TRBV2 and J usage is TRBJ2-7; D unclear. V was shortened by 4 bases and J by 5 bases, with 9 bases between the two germline ends. Germline-derived CDR1 and CDR2 are SNHLY and FYNNEI. The CDR3 is 12 amino acids. The CDR3 here is CASSGLVDEQYF. CDR3 coding DNA: TGTGCCAGCAGTGGATTAGTTGACGAGCAGTACTTC.

This clonotype was counted only a few times. The chain uses TRBV7-2 and TRBJ1-1; 10 bases are shared with TRBD1. Germline CDR1 and CDR2: SGHTA and FQGNSA. V was pared by 5 bases and J by 0 bases, with 3 bases of the junction left unmatched. The CDR3 is made up of 15 amino acids. CDR3 bases: TGTGCCAGCAGCAAGGGACAGGGGATGAACACTGAAGCTTTCTTT. This codes for CASSKGQGMNTEAFF.

This clonotype was observed a handful of times. The chain couples TRBV5-1 to TRBJ2-7; 8 nucleotides agree with TRBD1. The germline CDR1 and CDR2 sequences are SGHRS and YFSETQ. The length of the CDR3 is 15 residues. V gave up 0 bases and J gave up 0 bases; unmatched junction bases: 2. CDR3 in amino acids: CASSLATGGSYEQYF. CDR3 nucleotides: TGCGCCAGCAGCTTGGCTACAGGGGGCTCCTACGAGCAGTACTTC.

This clonotype was observed at least ten times. The gene calls are TRBV7-9 and TRBJ2-5; D might be TRBD1 (6 bases). Germline V lookup: CDR1 SEHNR, CDR2 FQNEAQ (reference sequence). The CDR3 has 14 residues. The germline V and J ends were trimmed by 5 bases and 5 bases, with 15 bases remaining between them. DNA for the CDR3: TGTGCCAGCAGCCCCGCAGGGGCTGTGGAGACCCAGTACTTC. It yields the protein CASSPAGAVETQYF.

This clonotype was detected only a few times. The rearrangement uses TRBV29-1 and TRBJ2-7, with D perhaps TRBD1 (7 bases). The length of the CDR3 is 12 residues. Germline CDR1 reads SQVTM; CDR2 reads ANQGSEA. With 6 bases removed from V and 2 bases from J, the gap between germline ends came to 11 bases. The CDR3 reads CSVAGQTYEQYF. The CDR3, as DNA: TGCAGCGTCGCGGGACAGACCTACGAGCAGTACTTC.

The table lists this clonotype with a few counts. V usage is TRBV6-5 and J usage is TRBJ2-1; TRBD2 matches 7 bases. Trimming cost V 5 bases and J 6 bases; bases outside gene matches: 19. Germline-derived CDR1 and CDR2 are MNHEY and SVGAGI. CDR3 length equals 18 residues. Here the CDR3 DNA reads TGTGCCAGCAGTCCCAACTCCCTCCGGGACTATAGGGGCAATGAGCAGTTCTTC. Translating gives CASSPNSLRDYRGNEQFF.

This clonotype was detected a few times. The V gene is TRBV5-1, the J gene TRBJ2-5; D gene ambiguous. Germline CDR1 is SGHRS and CDR2 is YFSETQ. This CDR3 is 14 amino acids long. V lost 1 base and J 4 bases, leaving 11 bases between the germline ends. This chain's CDR3 is CASSLTEPRETQYF. The CDR3, as DNA: TGCGCCAGCAGCTTGACGGAGCCCCGAGAGACCCAGTACTTC.

This clonotype was seen a few times. The chain combines TRBV9 with TRBJ1-1; D ambiguous. The germline CDR1 and CDR2 sequences are SGDLS and YYNGEE. The CDR3 has 15 residues. Trimming stripped 0 bases from V and 2 bases from J, with 11 bases between. As DNA, the CDR3 is TGTGCCAGCAGCGTAGGCGAGGCGGTTAACACTGAAGCTTTCTTT. Its translation is CASSVGEAVNTEAFF.

The CDR3 DNA reads as TGTGCCAGTAGGGATGTGCAGTACCACGAGCAGTACTTC. It specifies CASRDVQYHEQYF. The gene calls are TRBV19 and TRBJ2-7, with D uncertain. This CDR3 is 13 amino acids long. CDR1 is LNHDA and CDR2 is SQIVND in the germline V gene (reference sequence). The V gene lost 6 bases and the J gene lost 5 bases, with 14 bases spanning the gap.

The sample holds many counts of this clonotype. This rearrangement joins TRBV7-2 to TRBJ2-1; D is tentatively TRBD1 or TRBD2 (5 bases each). V lost 1 base, J lost 0 bases, and 16 bases lay in between. Germline loops: CDR1 SGHTA, CDR2 FQGNSA. CDR3 length equals 18 residues. CDR3 sequence: CASSLDGTLGVSYNEQFF. The CDR3 coding sequence is TGTGCCAGCAGCTTAGACGGGACGCTAGGGGTCTCCTACAATGAGCAGTTCTTC.

CDR3 DNA sequence: TGTGCCTCCAAAGGGACACACAGGGGGTACACAGATACGCAGTATTTT. Encoded protein: CASKGTHRGYTDTQYF. V and J are TRBV24-1 and TRBJ2-3, with 8 bases lining up with TRBD1. V shed 12 bases, J shed 2 bases, and the junction held 15 bases outside the gene matches. CDR1 KGHDR and CDR2 SFDVKD come from the germline V gene. CDR3 length: 16 amino acids.

The chain uses TRBV7-9 and TRBJ2-2; 7 bases are a match to TRBD1. There are 14 residues in the CDR3. Germline V CDR1 and CDR2: SEHNR, FQNEAQ (reference sequence). J gave up 3 bases and V 6 bases, and 4 bases lay outside the gene matches. The CDR3 is CASRETGDTGELFF. The CDR3 bases are TGTGCCAGCAGAGAAACAGGGGACACCGGGGAGCTGTTTTTT.

This clonotype was counted between two and nine times. This rearrangement joins TRBV5-6 to TRBJ2-5; D is possibly TRBD1 or TRBD2 (5 bases each). This CDR3 is 14 amino acids long. V was shortened by 4 bases and J by 2 bases, with 12 bases between the two germline ends. The germline CDR1 and CDR2 sequences are SGHDT and YYEEEE. The CDR3 protein is CASSLGPHQETQYF. The CDR3 DNA follows: TGTGCCAGCAGCCTGGGACCGCATCAAGAGACCCAGTACTTC. The variable domain in full, with the rest retrieved from reference TRBV5-6 and TRBJ2-5, is DAGVTQSPTHLIKTRGQQVTLRCSPKSGHDTVSWYQQALGQGPQFIFQYYEEEERQRGNFPDRFSGHQFPNYSSELNVNALLLGDSALYLCASSLGPHQETQYFGPGTRLLVL.

This clonotype was seen only once. This chain uses TRBV23-1 with TRBJ2-7; a weak D match, TRBD1 (6 bases). TRBV23-1 is recorded as an ORF, its role being uncertain. V lost 4 bases, J lost 3 bases, and 13 bases lay in between. The CDR3 runs 14 residues. CDR3 in DNA: TGCGCCAGCAGTCGAGACAGGACCTTCTACGAGCAGTACTTC. Translation: CASSRDRTFYEQYF.

This chain joins TRBV4-1 and TRBJ2-1; 9 nucleotides agree with TRBD1. The CDR3 consists of 15 residues. V was pared by 4 bases and J by 3 bases, with 4 bases of the junction left unmatched. Germline values: CDR1 MGHRA, CDR2 YSYEKL. CDR3 bases: TGCGCCAGCAGCCCCGGGACAGGGTACTACAATGAGCAGTTCTTC. It codes for CASSPGTGYYNEQFF.

This clonotype was detected only a few times. The genes are TRBV4-3 and TRBJ1-2; the D gene is possibly TRBD1 (5 bases). The V end was cut by 1 base, the J end by 1 base, with 10 bases between. The CDR3 runs 15 residues. Per germline, CDR1 LGHNA and CDR2 YSLEER. This chain's CDR3 is CASSQGQRDNYGYTF. The CDR3 DNA reads TGCGCCAGCAGCCAAGGACAGAGAGATAACTATGGCTACACCTTC.

The chain is built from TRBV20-1 and TRBJ1-2; D might be TRBD1 (6 bases). Germline loops: CDR1 DFQATT, CDR2 SNEGSKA (reference sequence). The V gene lost 1 base and the J gene lost 7 bases, with 16 bases spanning the gap. This CDR3 is 14 amino acids long. The chain's CDR3 is CSARGNLQGAGYTF. CDR3 in DNA: TGCAGTGCTAGAGGGAACTTACAGGGCGCTGGCTACACCTTC.